This TCR beta chain was captured in a study of control samples from healthy donors and cancer patients. This table comes from immunoSEQ multiplex PCR, and its TCRdb copy is limited to in-frame clones, with some not included. Here the sample spans around 230,000 clones, just under 95% being singletons. The CDR3 sequence is 14 residues long. CDR1 LNHDA and CDR2 SQIVND come from the germline V gene (reference sequence). Trimming at V came to 5 bases and at J to 7 bases, leaving 5 bases not matched to a gene. The origin of this receptor is a man between 45 and 60 years old in good health. Material for sequencing was blood. The rearrangement links TRBV19 to TRBJ1-6, with 7 bases matching TRBD1. The CDR3: CASSLRDSNSPLHF. CDR3 bases: TGTGCCAGTAGTTTGCGGGACAGCAATTCACCCCTCCACTTT.